The rows below give T cell receptor beta chains drawn from one sample of a study of OX40 agonist ivuxolimab in advanced cancers. TCRdb keeps only in-frame clones here, not all; method: immunoSEQ multiplex PCR. The sample has roughly 93,000 clones, roughly 80% seen once. The source material was CD4+ or CD8+ T cells sorted from blood, sampled in a trial of the OX40 agonist ivuxolimab. Receptor source: an adult with an advanced solid tumor such as melanoma, head and neck, liver or kidney cancer. The CDR3 runs from the conserved cysteine through the conserved F or W. The order of the fields is CDR3 DNA, CDR3 protein, clone size, CDR3 length, J gene, D gene, V gene. A D gene is named only where the DNA matches it firmly. The listing skips clone size in some rows; elsewhere it reads once, few, many or a size class.

CDR3nt: TGTGCCAGTGCCGGGCGGGGGTTGGACACCGGGGAGCTGTTTTTT; CDR3aa: CASAGRGLDTGELFF; abundance: -; len: 15; j_gene: TRBJ2-2; d_gene: TRBD2; v_gene: TRBV7-2
CDR3nt: TGTGCCAGCAGCTTGGACAGGGGAGGGAACACTGAAGCTTTCTTT; CDR3aa: CASSLDRGGNTEAFF; abundance: -; len: 15; j_gene: TRBJ1-1; d_gene: TRBD1; v_gene: TRBV5-6
CDR3nt: TGTGCCAGCAGCCGGACAGGGAACAACTATGGCTACACCTTC; CDR3aa: CASSRTGNNYGYTF; abundance: -; len: 14; j_gene: TRBJ1-2; d_gene: TRBD1; v_gene: TRBV7-2
CDR3nt: TGTGCTAGTGGTTTGGCAGGACAGGGGTTCTATGGCTACACCTTC; CDR3aa: CASGLAGQGFYGYTF; abundance: -; len: 15; j_gene: TRBJ1-2; d_gene: TRBD1; v_gene: TRBV12-5
CDR3nt: TGTGCCAGCAGCGCTAGCGGGAGTAGCTTGGATACGCAGTATTTT; CDR3aa: CASSASGSSLDTQYF; abundance: -; len: 15; j_gene: TRBJ2-3; d_gene: TRBD2; v_gene: TRBV7-2
CDR3nt: TGCGCCAGCAGCTTGTTTATCCGCACAGATACGCAGTATTTT; CDR3aa: CASSLFIRTDTQYF; abundance: few; len: 14; j_gene: TRBJ2-3; d_gene: -; v_gene: TRBV5-1
CDR3nt: TGTGCCAGCAGCGTAGAGTGGACTTTGCAAGAGACCCAGTACTTC; CDR3aa: CASSVEWTLQETQYF; abundance: -; len: 15; j_gene: TRBJ2-5; d_gene: -; v_gene: TRBV9
CDR3nt: TGTGCCAGCAGCTCCCAGACAGCAGGGGCCCAGTACTTC; CDR3aa: CASSSQTAGAQYF; abundance: few; len: 13; j_gene: TRBJ2-5; d_gene: -; v_gene: TRBV7-2
CDR3nt: TGCGCCAGCAGCTTGGCTGCCACCTGGGAGGACACTGAAGCTTTCTTT; CDR3aa: CASSLAATWEDTEAFF; abundance: -; len: 16; j_gene: TRBJ1-1; d_gene: -; v_gene: TRBV5-1
CDR3nt: TGTGCCAGCAGTCCCTTAACAGAGTTCTCCTCTGGGGCCAACGTCCTGACTTTC; CDR3aa: CASSPLTEFSSGANVLTF; abundance: few; len: 18; j_gene: TRBJ2-6; d_gene: -; v_gene: TRBV27
CDR3nt: TGTGCCTCAAGCGCCGGGGGGATTAAGACCCAGTACTTC; CDR3aa: CASSAGGIKTQYF; abundance: -; len: 13; j_gene: TRBJ2-5; d_gene: TRBD2; v_gene: TRBV7-2
CDR3nt: TGTGCCAGCAGCCAGGACGGGGATCTCGGGTACGAGCAGTACTTC; CDR3aa: CASSQDGDLGYEQYF; abundance: -; len: 15; j_gene: TRBJ2-7; d_gene: -; v_gene: TRBV4-2
CDR3nt: TGTGCCAGCAGTCATAAGACAGGGAACAATCAGCCCCAGCATTTT; CDR3aa: CASSHKTGNNQPQHF; abundance: -; len: 15; j_gene: TRBJ1-5; d_gene: TRBD1; v_gene: TRBV6-1
CDR3nt: TGTGCCAGCAGCTTTGGCGGGGGAAGGATCGAAGATACGCAGTATTTT; CDR3aa: CASSFGGGRIEDTQYF; abundance: -; len: 16; j_gene: TRBJ2-3; d_gene: TRBD2; v_gene: TRBV5-4
CDR3nt: TGCAGCGCTCGACAGGGGGCGCGTGAAAAACTGTTTTTT; CDR3aa: CSARQGAREKLFF; abundance: few; len: 13; j_gene: TRBJ1-4; d_gene: TRBD1; v_gene: TRBV29-1
CDR3nt: TGTGCCAGCCAGGTCATCGAAACACGGGGCGACGAGCAGTACTTC; CDR3aa: CASQVIETRGDEQYF; abundance: -; len: 15; j_gene: TRBJ2-7; d_gene: -; v_gene: TRBV21-1
CDR3nt: TGTGCCAGCTCACCCCAGGGACAACCCACAGATACGCAGTATTTT; CDR3aa: CASSPQGQPTDTQYF; abundance: -; len: 15; j_gene: TRBJ2-3; d_gene: -; v_gene: TRBV18
CDR3nt: TGTGCCAGCAGCTTAGCAGGGGGCGCATTATCTAATACGCAGTATTTT; CDR3aa: CASSLAGGALSNTQYF; abundance: -; len: 16; j_gene: TRBJ2-3; d_gene: TRBD1; v_gene: TRBV7-9
CDR3nt: TGTGCCTGGGTTCCGGTAAACTATAATTCACCCCTCCACTTT; CDR3aa: CAWVPVNYNSPLHF; abundance: -; len: 14; j_gene: TRBJ1-6; d_gene: -; v_gene: TRBV30
CDR3nt: TGCGCCAGCAGTGGGGGGGGCCTTTACGGGGAGCTGTTTTTT; CDR3aa: CASSGGGLYGELFF; abundance: -; len: 14; j_gene: TRBJ2-2; d_gene: -; v_gene: TRBV10-2
CDR3nt: TGTGCCAGCAGTTACACGCGACAGGCCGGTCAGCCCCAGCATTTT; CDR3aa: CASSYTRQAGQPQHF; abundance: few; len: 15; j_gene: TRBJ1-5; d_gene: -; v_gene: TRBV6-6
CDR3nt: TGTGCCAGCAGCTTAGTAAGATCAATGAACACTGAAGCTTTCTTT; CDR3aa: CASSLVRSMNTEAFF; abundance: -; len: 15; j_gene: TRBJ1-1; d_gene: -; v_gene: TRBV7-9
CDR3nt: TGTGCCAGCAGACGACAGGTTAACGCAGATACGCAGTATTTT; CDR3aa: CASRRQVNADTQYF; abundance: -; len: 14; j_gene: TRBJ2-3; d_gene: -; v_gene: TRBV7-8
CDR3nt: TGTGCCAGCAGCTCTGTTAGTGGGCCGAGCTCCTACGAGCAGTACTTC; CDR3aa: CASSSVSGPSSYEQYF; abundance: -; len: 16; j_gene: TRBJ2-7; d_gene: -; v_gene: TRBV9
CDR3nt: TGTGCCAGTAGTGTGGGGTGGGATCAGCCCCAGCATTTT; CDR3aa: CASSVGWDQPQHF; abundance: few; len: 13; j_gene: TRBJ1-5; d_gene: -; v_gene: TRBV19
CDR3nt: TGTGCCAGCAGCTTAGGGAGGGGCGATCAGCCCCAGCATTTT; CDR3aa: CASSLGRGDQPQHF; abundance: -; len: 14; j_gene: TRBJ1-5; d_gene: -; v_gene: TRBV7-9
CDR3nt: TGTGCCAGCAGCGTCGGACAGACAGATACGCAGTATTTT; CDR3aa: CASSVGQTDTQYF; abundance: -; len: 13; j_gene: TRBJ2-3; d_gene: -; v_gene: TRBV9
CDR3nt: TGTGCCAGCAGCTGGACAGGGGGTGACCAGCCCCAGCATTTT; CDR3aa: CASSWTGGDQPQHF; abundance: -; len: 14; j_gene: TRBJ1-5; d_gene: TRBD1; v_gene: TRBV5-6
CDR3nt: TGTGCCAGCAGCTCCAATTTTCCCTACGAGCAGTACTTC; CDR3aa: CASSSNFPYEQYF; abundance: -; len: 13; j_gene: TRBJ2-7; d_gene: -; v_gene: TRBV7-9
CDR3nt: TGCGCCAGCAGCTTGGCCCAGCAGCTGAACACTGAAGCTTTCTTT; CDR3aa: CASSLAQQLNTEAFF; abundance: -; len: 15; j_gene: TRBJ1-1; d_gene: -; v_gene: TRBV5-1
CDR3nt: TGTGCCAGCTCAAGGAAAAAGGCCGGGGCGAACACTGAAGCTTTCTTT; CDR3aa: CASSRKKAGANTEAFF; abundance: -; len: 16; j_gene: TRBJ1-1; d_gene: -; v_gene: TRBV18
CDR3nt: TGTGCCAGCAGCCAAGGGACTAGCTCCTACAATGAGCAGTTCTTC; CDR3aa: CASSQGTSSYNEQFF; abundance: -; len: 15; j_gene: TRBJ2-1; d_gene: TRBD2; v_gene: TRBV7-2
CDR3nt: TGTGCCAGCAGCTTAACGCCGACGGCGGCCTCCTACGAGCAGTACTTC; CDR3aa: CASSLTPTAASYEQYF; abundance: -; len: 16; j_gene: TRBJ2-7; d_gene: -; v_gene: TRBV7-2
CDR3nt: TGTGCCAGTAGTGTGGGACAGGGGGCGAAGTACATTCAGTACTTC; CDR3aa: CASSVGQGAKYIQYF; abundance: -; len: 15; j_gene: TRBJ2-4; d_gene: TRBD1; v_gene: TRBV19
CDR3nt: TGCGCCAGCAGTGACCAGGACGGCCGCACAGATACGCAGTATTTT; CDR3aa: CASSDQDGRTDTQYF; abundance: -; len: 15; j_gene: TRBJ2-3; d_gene: -; v_gene: TRBV4-1
CDR3nt: TGTGCCAGCAGTGAACTCCGGACAGTCGGCTACACCTTC; CDR3aa: CASSELRTVGYTF; abundance: -; len: 13; j_gene: TRBJ1-2; d_gene: -; v_gene: TRBV6-1
CDR3nt: TGTGCCAGCAGCCCACCAAGGAGGACTGAAGCTTTCTTT; CDR3aa: CASSPPRRTEAFF; abundance: -; len: 13; j_gene: TRBJ1-1; d_gene: -; v_gene: TRBV25-1
CDR3nt: TGTGCCAGCAGCTTAGCGACAGGGTTTGGGCAGCCCCAGCATTTT; CDR3aa: CASSLATGFGQPQHF; abundance: -; len: 15; j_gene: TRBJ1-5; d_gene: TRBD1; v_gene: TRBV7-2
CDR3nt: TGCGCCAGCAGCCAAGTTAGGGGGTCTAGCACAGATACGCAGTATTTT; CDR3aa: CASSQVRGSSTDTQYF; abundance: -; len: 16; j_gene: TRBJ2-3; d_gene: -; v_gene: TRBV4-3
CDR3nt: TGTGCCAGCAGCTTGGGGAGCAGTTCCTACAATGAGCAGTTCTTC; CDR3aa: CASSLGSSSYNEQFF; abundance: -; len: 15; j_gene: TRBJ2-1; d_gene: -; v_gene: TRBV5-4
CDR3nt: TGTGCCAGCAGACAGACAGGGCGCAATCAGCCCCAGCATTTT; CDR3aa: CASRQTGRNQPQHF; abundance: -; len: 14; j_gene: TRBJ1-5; d_gene: TRBD1; v_gene: TRBV6-5
CDR3nt: TGCAGCGCCCTCGGCCAGGATAACTATGGCTACACCTTC; CDR3aa: CSALGQDNYGYTF; abundance: -; len: 13; j_gene: TRBJ1-2; d_gene: -; v_gene: TRBV29-1
CDR3nt: TGTGCCAGCAGCCCCTTGAGGAGGAGCTATGGCTACACCTTC; CDR3aa: CASSPLRRSYGYTF; abundance: -; len: 14; j_gene: TRBJ1-2; d_gene: -; v_gene: TRBV11-2
CDR3nt: TGTGCCAGTAGTATAGGTCCGGGAAGCGAGCAGTACTTC; CDR3aa: CASSIGPGSEQYF; abundance: -; len: 13; j_gene: TRBJ2-7; d_gene: -; v_gene: TRBV19
CDR3nt: TGTGCCAGCAGCCAAGGGGGGGACAGGACTCTAACTGAAGCTTTCTTT; CDR3aa: CASSQGGDRTLTEAFF; abundance: -; len: 16; j_gene: TRBJ1-1; d_gene: TRBD1; v_gene: TRBV4-2
CDR3nt: TGTGCCAGCAGCCAACAAGGACTAGCGGGGCTCCGGGGCAATGAGCAGTTCTTC; CDR3aa: CASSQQGLAGLRGNEQFF; abundance: -; len: 18; j_gene: TRBJ2-1; d_gene: TRBD2; v_gene: TRBV4-2
CDR3nt: TGTGCCAGCAGCCAAGTAGACAGGGGGAAGGGCTCCTACGAGCAGTACTTC; CDR3aa: CASSQVDRGKGSYEQYF; abundance: -; len: 17; j_gene: TRBJ2-7; d_gene: TRBD1; v_gene: TRBV4-2
CDR3nt: TGCGCCAGCAGCTCGGGACAGGGGAACACTGAAGCTTTCTTT; CDR3aa: CASSSGQGNTEAFF; abundance: -; len: 14; j_gene: TRBJ1-1; d_gene: TRBD1; v_gene: TRBV5-1
CDR3nt: TGCGCCAGCAGCCAAGAGGGTAGCGGCTTTTACGAGCAGTACTTC; CDR3aa: CASSQEGSGFYEQYF; abundance: few; len: 15; j_gene: TRBJ2-7; d_gene: -; v_gene: TRBV4-1
CDR3nt: TGCGCCAGCAGCTTAGGACAGGGGTTCACTGAAGCTTTCTTT; CDR3aa: CASSLGQGFTEAFF; abundance: once; len: 14; j_gene: TRBJ1-1; d_gene: TRBD1; v_gene: TRBV5-1
CDR3nt: TGTGCCAGCAGTGACCCGGGACAGGGGTTAACCGGGGAGCTGTTTTTT; CDR3aa: CASSDPGQGLTGELFF; abundance: -; len: 16; j_gene: TRBJ2-2; d_gene: TRBD1; v_gene: TRBV25-1
CDR3nt: TGTGCCAGCAGCAAATGGGAGTACTTC; CDR3aa: CASSKWEYF; abundance: -; len: 9; j_gene: TRBJ2-7; d_gene: -; v_gene: TRBV21-1
CDR3nt: TGTGCCAGCAGCTTACAGGAGATTAGCACAGATACGCAGTATTTT; CDR3aa: CASSLQEISTDTQYF; abundance: -; len: 15; j_gene: TRBJ2-3; d_gene: -; v_gene: TRBV7-2